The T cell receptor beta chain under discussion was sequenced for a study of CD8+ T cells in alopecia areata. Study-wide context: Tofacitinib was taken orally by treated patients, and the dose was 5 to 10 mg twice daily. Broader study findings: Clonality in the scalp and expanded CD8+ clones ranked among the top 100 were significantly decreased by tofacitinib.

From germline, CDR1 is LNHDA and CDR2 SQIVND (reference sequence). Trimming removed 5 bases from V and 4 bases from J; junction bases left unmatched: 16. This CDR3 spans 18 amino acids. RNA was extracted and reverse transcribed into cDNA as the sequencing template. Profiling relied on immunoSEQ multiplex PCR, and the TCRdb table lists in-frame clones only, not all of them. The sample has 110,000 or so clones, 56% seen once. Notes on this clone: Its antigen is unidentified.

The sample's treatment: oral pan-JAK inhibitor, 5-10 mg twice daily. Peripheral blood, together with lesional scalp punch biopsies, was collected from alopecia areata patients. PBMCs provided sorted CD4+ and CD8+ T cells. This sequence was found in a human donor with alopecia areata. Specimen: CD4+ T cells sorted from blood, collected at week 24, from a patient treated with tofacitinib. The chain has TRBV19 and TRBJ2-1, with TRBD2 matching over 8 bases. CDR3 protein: CASSRAGFSGAGYNEQFF. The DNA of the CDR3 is TGTGCCAGTAGTCGTGCCGGATTTAGCGGGGCTGGGTACAATGAGCAGTTCTTC.